This T cell receptor (beta chain) was profiled in a study of blood T cell repertoires in COVID-19. This CDR3 contains 13 residues. Between the trimmed V and J ends, which lost 6 bases and 1 base, there was a span of 9 bases. Methods used by the authors: From reference gene primer amplification, estimates of nucleated cell counts were derived. Sequencing was performed with immunoSEQ multiplex PCR; in TCRdb, only in-frame clones are kept and a portion is missing. V, J and clone size were drawn from that table, and D and trimming were deduced from the DNA. The sample carries about 150,000 clones, about 74% recorded once.

This chain links TRBV12-3 or TRBV12-4 with TRBJ1-1, with TRBD1 as a possible D gene (5 bases). This TCR came from a man in his fifties with acute or convalescent COVID-19. Specimen: peripheral blood. DNA of the CDR3: TGTGCCAGCAGACCCCAGGGGAACACTGAAGCTTTCTTT. This encodes CASRPQGNTEAFF.